This T cell receptor beta chain was recovered during a study of tumor-infiltrating lymphocytes in primary liver carcinoma. The overall study: Samples produced roughly 3.5 to 7.5 million productive TCRbeta reads, comparable across tissue types.

The CDR3 has 12 amino acids. CDR1 is ENHRY and CDR2 is SYGVKD in the germline V gene. This clonotype showed up just once. It was from about 21-30 mg of unsorted bulk tissue that RNA and DNA were co-extracted. Total RNA amounting to roughly 0.5 ug was the source from which TCR beta cDNA was made with a constant-region primer. What produced the TCR beta libraries was three nested multiplex PCR rounds using slightly modified ARM-PCR. Both of the initial two PCR rounds ran for approximately 11 cycles and employed TRBV1-TRBV30 forward primers alongside a C-beta reverse primer. TCRdb ran MiXCR on the multiplex PCR reads and lists one entry per CDR3 protein. The table has approximately 24,000 distinct CDR3 sequences, over 65% seen once.

The V gene is TRBV10-3, the J gene TRBJ1-1; 10 nucleotides line up with TRBD1. Specimen: liver tumor tissue from sampling region 3. Subset specified: tumor region T3, left-lateral pole. This sequence originates from a man in his forties or fifties with primary liver carcinoma and hepatitis B virus infection. CDR3 amino acids: CVTMTGGSEAFF. The CDR3 DNA is TGTGTCACTATGACAGGGGGCTCAGAAGCTTTCTTT.